Included here is one T cell receptor beta chain sequence, with context. The specificity of this receptor is unknown. The sample holds no much larger clone one base away, and base qualities are not on file. TCRbeta CDR3 regions were amplified from genomic DNA using the immunoSEQ Assay, a bias-controlled multiplex PCR. In the original analysis: Nucleated cell counts per sample were estimated from amplification of reference gene primers within the assay. To quantify the absolute abundance of each unique TCRbeta CDR3 rearrangement, sequence reads were collapsed and filtered. Productive Simpson clonality was computed per sample as the square root of Simpson's diversity index over productive rearrangements. Entries here come from immuneACCESS through TCRdb and include only in-frame sequences with V and J called. Some clones fail to appear in such tables; in the studies checked, an unresolved V gene covers under half of the shortfall, and the cause of the remainder is unknown. V, J and clone size derive from that table, while D and trimming were established from the DNA sequence. A total of about 250,000 clones appear in this sample, around 85% of them only once. The top ten constitute 0.87% of the sample.

The CDR3 has 14 amino acids, counting the end cysteine and phenylalanine. Here the CDR3 DNA is all that survives: 42 bases in frame from base 1. Per the germline V gene, MNHEY is the CDR1 and SVGAGI is the CDR2. V is cut by 5 bases and J by 5 bases, and the space between the germline ends is 15 bases. This record belongs to a study of blood T cell repertoires in COVID-19 (dated by TCRdb to 2018 to 2020). In terms of the full investigation: Collaborator samples came from the United States, Italy and Spain and covered acute and convalescent phases of COVID-19. The material from the prospective study consisted of cDNA or gDNA derived from T cells, B-cell-depleted T cells, or PBMCs. Deeply sampled blood TCRbeta repertoires from subjects exposed to, actively infected with, or recovered from COVID-19 were included in the dataset. The repertoires were released in a freely available public database intended as a resource for research on the immune response to SARS-CoV-2. Samples came from the ongoing ImmuneRACE study (first 160 participants) plus 1,254 subjects from 6 global collaborators. The sample metadata nearly always contained a de-identified subject ID, COVID-19 status, age in years and sex. HLA class I and class II types, where available, came from metadata supplied by the sample provider rather than from assay-based typing.

In Seattle, one collaborating source enrolled patients while the infection was active and tracked those patients longitudinally over the course of disease. Whole blood was collected in K2EDTA tubes by collaborating institutions according to the institutions' own protocols. For TCRbeta analysis, collaborators shipped samples as frozen whole blood, isolated PBMCs, or DNA extracted from either of those sample types. Beyond this particular receptor, the publication reports: How much clinical and demographic metadata was included differed by source and by participant, and the metadata was provided uncurated.

Material for sequencing was peripheral blood. This receptor chain uses TRBV6-5 and TRBJ2-5, and possibly TRBD2, on 5 matching bases. This TCR was recovered from a human donor with COVID-19, enrolled during active disease. The donor label of this sample is uncertain. The bases read TGTGCCAGCAGTCTGTCTCGGGGAGCGGAGACCCAGTACTTC. This encodes CASSLSRGAETQYF.